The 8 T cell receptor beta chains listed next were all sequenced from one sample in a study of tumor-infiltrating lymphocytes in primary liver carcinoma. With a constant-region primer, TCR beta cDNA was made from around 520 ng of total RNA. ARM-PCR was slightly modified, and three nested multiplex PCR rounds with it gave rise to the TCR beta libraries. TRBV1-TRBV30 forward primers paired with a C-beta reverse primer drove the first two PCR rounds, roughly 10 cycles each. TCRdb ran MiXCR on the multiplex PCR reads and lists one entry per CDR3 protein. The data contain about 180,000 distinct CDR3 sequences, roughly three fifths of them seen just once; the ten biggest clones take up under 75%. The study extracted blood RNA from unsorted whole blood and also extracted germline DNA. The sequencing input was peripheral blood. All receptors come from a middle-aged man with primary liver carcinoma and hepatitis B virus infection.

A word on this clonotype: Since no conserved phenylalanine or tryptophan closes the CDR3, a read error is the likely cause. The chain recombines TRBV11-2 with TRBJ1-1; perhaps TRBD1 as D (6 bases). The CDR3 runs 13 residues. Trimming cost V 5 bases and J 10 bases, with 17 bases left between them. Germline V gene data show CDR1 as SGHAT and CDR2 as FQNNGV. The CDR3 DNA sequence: TGTGCCAGCAGCCCCCGACAGGCGGCTGGAGCTTTCATT. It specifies CASSPRQAAGAFI.

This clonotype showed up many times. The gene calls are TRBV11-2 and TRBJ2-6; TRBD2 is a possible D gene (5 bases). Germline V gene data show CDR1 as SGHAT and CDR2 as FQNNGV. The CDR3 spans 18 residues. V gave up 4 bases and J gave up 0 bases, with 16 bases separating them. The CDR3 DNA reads TGTGCCAGCAGCTCAGGACTGGGGTCGAGCTCTGGGGCCAACGTCCTGACTTTC. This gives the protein CASSSGLGSSSGANVLTF.

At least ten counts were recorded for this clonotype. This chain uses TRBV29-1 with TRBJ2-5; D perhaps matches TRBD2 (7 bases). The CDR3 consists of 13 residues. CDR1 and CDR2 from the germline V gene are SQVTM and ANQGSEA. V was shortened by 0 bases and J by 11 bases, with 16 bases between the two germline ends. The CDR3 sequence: CSVEDHQGREQYF. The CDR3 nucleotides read TGCAGCGTTGAAGATCATCAGGGGAGGGAGCAGTACTTC.

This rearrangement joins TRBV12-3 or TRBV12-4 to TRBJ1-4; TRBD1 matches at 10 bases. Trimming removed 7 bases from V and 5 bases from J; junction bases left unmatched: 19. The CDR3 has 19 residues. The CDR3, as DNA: TGTGCCAGCACCCAATATCCGGGACAGGGGTATTTCAGAAATGAAAAACTGTTTTTT. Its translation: CASTQYPGQGYFRNEKLFF.

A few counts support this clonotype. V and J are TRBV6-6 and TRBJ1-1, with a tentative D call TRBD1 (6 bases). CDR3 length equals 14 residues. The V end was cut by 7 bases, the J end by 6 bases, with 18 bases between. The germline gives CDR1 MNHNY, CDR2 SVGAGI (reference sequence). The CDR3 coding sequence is TGTGCCAGCATGGCAAACAGGGTCTTTTCTGAAGCTTTCTTT. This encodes CASMANRVFSEAFF.

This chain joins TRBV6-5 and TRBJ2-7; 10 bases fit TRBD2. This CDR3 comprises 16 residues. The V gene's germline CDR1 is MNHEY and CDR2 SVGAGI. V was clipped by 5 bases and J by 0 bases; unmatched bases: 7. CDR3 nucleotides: TGTGCCAGCAGTCGTGGGGGACTAGCGCTCTCCTACGAGCAGTACTTC. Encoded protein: CASSRGGLALSYEQYF.

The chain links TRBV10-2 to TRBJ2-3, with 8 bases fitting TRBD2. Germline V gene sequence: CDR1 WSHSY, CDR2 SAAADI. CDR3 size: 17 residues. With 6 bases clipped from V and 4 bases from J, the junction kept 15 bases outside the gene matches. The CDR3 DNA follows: TGCGCCAGCAGGCCCCTCACCGGAACGGGAGGGTCAGATACGCAGTATTTT. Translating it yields CASRPLTGTGGSDTQYF.

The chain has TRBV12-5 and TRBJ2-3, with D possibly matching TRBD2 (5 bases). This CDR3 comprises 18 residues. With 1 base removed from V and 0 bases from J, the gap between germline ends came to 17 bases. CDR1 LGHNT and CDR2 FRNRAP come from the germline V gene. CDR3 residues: CASGLDPWEAASTDTQYF. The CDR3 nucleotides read TGTGCTAGTGGTTTGGACCCCTGGGAAGCGGCTAGCACAGATACGCAGTATTTT.